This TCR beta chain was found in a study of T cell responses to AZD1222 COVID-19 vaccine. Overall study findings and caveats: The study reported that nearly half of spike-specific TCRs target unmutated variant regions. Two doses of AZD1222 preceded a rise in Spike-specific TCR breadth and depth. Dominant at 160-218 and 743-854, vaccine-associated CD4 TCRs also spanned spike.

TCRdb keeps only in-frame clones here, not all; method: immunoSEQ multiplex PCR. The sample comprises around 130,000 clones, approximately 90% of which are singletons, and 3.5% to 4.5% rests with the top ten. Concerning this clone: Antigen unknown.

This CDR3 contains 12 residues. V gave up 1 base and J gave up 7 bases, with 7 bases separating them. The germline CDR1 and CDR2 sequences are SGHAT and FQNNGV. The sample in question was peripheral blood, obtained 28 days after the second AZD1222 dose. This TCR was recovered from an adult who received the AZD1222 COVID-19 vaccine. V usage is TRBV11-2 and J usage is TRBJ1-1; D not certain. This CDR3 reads CASSLGRSEAFF. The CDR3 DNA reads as TGTGCCAGCAGCTTAGGACGGAGTGAAGCTTTCTTT.